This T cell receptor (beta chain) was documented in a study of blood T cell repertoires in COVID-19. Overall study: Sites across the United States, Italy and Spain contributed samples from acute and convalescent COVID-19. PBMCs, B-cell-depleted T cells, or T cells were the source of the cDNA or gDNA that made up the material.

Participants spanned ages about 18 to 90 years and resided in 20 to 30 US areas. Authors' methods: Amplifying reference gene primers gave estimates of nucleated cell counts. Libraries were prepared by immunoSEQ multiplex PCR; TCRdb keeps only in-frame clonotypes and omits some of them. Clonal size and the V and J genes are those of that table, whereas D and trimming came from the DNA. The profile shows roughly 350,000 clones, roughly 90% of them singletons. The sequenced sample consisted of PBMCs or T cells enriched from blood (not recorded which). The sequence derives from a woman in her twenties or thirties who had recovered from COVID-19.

As DNA, the CDR3 is TGTGCCAGCAGTTACACTCCGGGGGGGAGATATGGCTACACCTTC. It translates to CASSYTPGGRYGYTF. The genes are TRBV6-5 and TRBJ1-2; tentatively, D is TRBD1 (5 bases). The CDR3 consists of 15 residues. V gave up 2 bases and J gave up 5 bases, with 15 bases separating them. The germline V gene encodes CDR1 MNHEY and CDR2 SVGAGI.